Below, one T cell receptor (beta chain) is given with its context. Its specificity is unknown. This entry is derived from a study of OX40 agonist ivuxolimab in advanced cancers. The CDR3 runs 14 residues. V lost 5 bases, J lost 0 bases, and 7 bases lay in between. Germline V gene lookup returns CDR1 LNHDA and CDR2 SQIVND (reference sequence). Study results and caveats: Expanded clones tended on average to be more numerous among CD8+ T cells than CD4+.

Some clones are missing from TCRdb's copy, which holds only in-frame ones; the method was immunoSEQ multiplex PCR. Found here are some 95,000 clones, around nine tenths of them singletons; the top ten hold roughly 0.5%. Anyone with autoimmune disease history or systemic immunosuppression was excluded. The sequence came from an adult with an advanced solid tumor such as melanoma, head and neck, liver or kidney cancer. J is TRBJ2-2 and V is TRBV19; tentatively, D is TRBD2 (6 bases). Sequencing used CD4+ or CD8+ T cells sorted from blood, obtained in a trial of the OX40 agonist ivuxolimab. The CDR3 DNA reads TGTGCCAGTAGTGCGGGGACGAACACCGGGGAGCTGTTTTTT. Encoded protein: CASSAGTNTGELFF.